Listed below are T cell receptor beta chains from one sample, sequenced in a study of blood T cell repertoires in COVID-19. Some clones are missing from TCRdb's copy, which holds only in-frame ones; the method was immunoSEQ multiplex PCR. This sample has about 87,000 clones; approximately 92% occur once, and the top ten carry less than 6.5%. The sample taken for sequencing was peripheral blood. These receptors were obtained from a woman of 80 years or more with active COVID-19. Each CDR3 is given with its conserved first and last residue. Each record gives: D gene, V gene, clone size, J gene, CDR3 DNA, CDR3 protein. A D gene is named only where the DNA matches it firmly. Clone sizes are given selectively: once, few, many, or a class where the clone is expanded.

NA	TRBV6-5	NA	TRBJ1-4	TGTGCCAGCAGTTACCAGGGGCTGAATGAAAAACTGTTTTTT	CASSYQGLNEKLFF
TRBD1	TRBV19	once	TRBJ2-1	TGTGCCACCCTACCGGGACAGAGCTCCTACAATGAGCAGTTCTTC	CATLPGQSSYNEQFF
TRBD2	TRBV9	NA	TRBJ2-3	TGTGCCAGCAGCGTAGTGAGCGGGAGAGCAGATACGCAGTATTTT	CASSVVSGRADTQYF
NA	TRBV7-9	NA	TRBJ2-5	TGTGCCAGCAGCGCAGCGTTTCAAGAGACCCAGTACTTC	CASSAAFQETQYF
NA	TRBV18	few	TRBJ1-1	TGTGCCAGTATACGGGAACAGATGAACACTGAAGCTTTCTTT	CASIREQMNTEAFF
NA	TRBV7-9	NA	TRBJ1-5	TGTGCCAGCAGCAGACAGGCCAACAATCAGCCCCAGCATTTT	CASSRQANNQPQHF
NA	TRBV19	NA	TRBJ2-2	TGTGCCAGCAAGGGGATCCGGGAGCACACCGGGGAGCTGTTTTTT	CASKGIREHTGELFF
TRBD2	TRBV20-1	NA	TRBJ2-1	TGCAGTGCTAGTAAACGTAGCGGGCAGGTCGATGAGCAGTTCTTC	CSASKRSGQVDEQFF
NA	TRBV30	NA	TRBJ1-5	TGTGCCTGGAGTGTACGAGGGAGTCAGCCCCAGCATTTT	CAWSVRGSQPQHF
NA	TRBV14	NA	TRBJ2-5	TGTGCCAGCAGCCACTCTTACCAAGAGACCCAGTACTTC	CASSHSYQETQYF
NA	TRBV19	NA	TRBJ2-1	TGTGCCAGTAGTATTATTCGTTCGGCGGATGAGCAGTTCTTC	CASSIIRSADEQFF
NA	TRBV2	NA	TRBJ2-5	TGTGCCAGCAGTGAAATAGGCAGGCTAATACAAGAGACCCAGTACTTC	CASSEIGRLIQETQYF
NA	TRBV28	NA	TRBJ1-2	TGTGCCAGCTCACTACCCCTTAACTATGGCTACACCTTC	CASSLPLNYGYTF
NA	TRBV19	NA	TRBJ1-5	TGTGCCAGTAACCTAGGGAGGGCAGACTATAGCAATCAGCCCCAGCATTTT	CASNLGRADYSNQPQHF
TRBD1	TRBV7-9	NA	TRBJ2-5	TGTGCCAGCAGCTTAGTAGGATGGGACAGCCAAGAGACCCAGTACTTC	CASSLVGWDSQETQYF
TRBD1	TRBV7-9	NA	TRBJ2-1	TGTGCCAGCAGCCATTCGACAGGGGGCCAAAGCTCCTACAATGAGCAGTTCTTC	CASSHSTGGQSSYNEQFF
TRBD2	TRBV13	NA	TRBJ2-3	TGTGCCAGCAGCTTTCTAGCGGGGGGGTTCACAGATACGCAGTATTTT	CASSFLAGGFTDTQYF
TRBD1	TRBV4-1	NA	TRBJ1-4	TGCGCCAGCAGCCAACGGGACAGGAGGGGTGAAAAACTGTTTTTT	CASSQRDRRGEKLFF
NA	TRBV5-1	NA	TRBJ2-7	TGCGCCAGCAGCTTGGCACAGGCTTACGAGCAGTACTTC	CASSLAQAYEQYF
NA	TRBV4-3	NA	TRBJ2-1	TGCGCCAGCAGTAAGGGACTCTACAATGAGCAGTTCTTC	CASSKGLYNEQFF
TRBD1	TRBV28	NA	TRBJ1-1	TGTGCCAGCAGTTATGGGGACAGGGTGAACACTGAAGCTTTCTTT	CASSYGDRVNTEAFF
NA	TRBV28	NA	TRBJ2-7	TGTGCCAGCAGTTTACTGTTCTTAGCCTACGAGCAGTACTTC	CASSLLFLAYEQYF
NA	TRBV14	NA	TRBJ1-2	TGTGCCAGCAGCCAAGTTGGAGAGAGGGGCTACACCTTC	CASSQVGERGYTF